These 6 T cell receptor beta chains originate from one sample sequenced in a study of T-cell memory formation after mild COVID-19. Via MiXCR, TCRdb re-called the 5' RACE reads, giving one row per CDR3 protein. This sample has 450,000 or so distinct CDR3 sequences, with 20% found just once. The material sequenced was PBMCs or a T cell subset sorted from them (not recorded which). The receptors here all came from an adult woman who had mild COVID-19 (a few samples of this study predate the infection). Cell type and time point are not known.

This clonotype was seen a few times. The V call is TRBV5-1, the J call TRBJ2-5; D is possibly TRBD2 (5 bases). CDR1 is SGHRS, CDR2 YFSETQ, per germline. Trimming pared 0 bases from V and 5 bases from J, leaving 11 bases between. The CDR3 has 14 residues. Here the CDR3 DNA reads TGCGCCAGCAGCTTGGTTCTAGCCGGGGAGACCCAGTACTTC. It encodes CASSLVLAGETQYF.

This rearrangement joins TRBV19 to TRBJ2-3, with 7 nucleotides matching TRBD1. V shed 3 bases and J 2 bases; nucleotides not matched to a gene: 5. Germline CDR1 is LNHDA and CDR2 is SQIVND (reference sequence). This CDR3 has 15 residues. CDR3 in amino acids: CASSMGDSLTDTQYF. CDR3 DNA: TGTGCCAGTAGTATGGGGGACAGTCTCACAGATACGCAGTATTTT.

This clonotype appeared a few times. V and J are TRBV18 and TRBJ1-1; TRBD1 aligns across 11 bases. Germline V gives CDR1 KGHSH, CDR2 LQKENI. The V gene end was trimmed by 3 bases and the J gene end by 0 bases; junction bases not matched to a gene: 3. CDR3 length: 16 residues. The CDR3 nucleotides read TGTGCCAGCTCACCGGACAGGGGGCCGATGAACACTGAAGCTTTCTTT. Translation: CASSPDRGPMNTEAFF.

This clonotype occurred a few times. The rearrangement joins TRBV6-5 to TRBJ1-2; 8 bases map to TRBD1. The V gene end was trimmed by 0 bases and the J gene end by 4 bases; junction bases not matched to a gene: 10. The CDR3 loop spans 17 amino acids. Germline V gene data show CDR1 as MNHEY and CDR2 as SVGAGI. The CDR3 DNA reads TGTGCCAGCAGTTACTCGATGATGAGGACAGGGATCTATGGCTACACCTTC. This encodes CASSYSMMRTGIYGYTF.

The rearrangement uses TRBV7-8 and TRBJ1-1, with 9 bases matching TRBD1. The V and J ends lost 1 base and 2 bases, in that order; junction bases with no gene match: 5. CDR3 length: 16 amino acids. CDR1 and CDR2 (germline): SGHVS, FQNEAQ. DNA for the CDR3: TGTGCCAGCAGCTTAGATGCGGGACAGGGTAACACTGAAGCTTTCTTT. It yields the protein CASSLDAGQGNTEAFF.

The gene calls are TRBV5-5 and TRBJ2-7; D uncertain. The V gene lost 5 bases and the J gene lost 2 bases, with 11 bases spanning the gap. CDR1 and CDR2 from the germline V gene are SGHKS and YYEKEE (reference sequence). The CDR3 totals 13 residues. CDR3 sequence (DNA): TGTGCCAGCAGTCATCCAGGAGCCTACGAGCAGTACTTC. As protein: CASSHPGAYEQYF.